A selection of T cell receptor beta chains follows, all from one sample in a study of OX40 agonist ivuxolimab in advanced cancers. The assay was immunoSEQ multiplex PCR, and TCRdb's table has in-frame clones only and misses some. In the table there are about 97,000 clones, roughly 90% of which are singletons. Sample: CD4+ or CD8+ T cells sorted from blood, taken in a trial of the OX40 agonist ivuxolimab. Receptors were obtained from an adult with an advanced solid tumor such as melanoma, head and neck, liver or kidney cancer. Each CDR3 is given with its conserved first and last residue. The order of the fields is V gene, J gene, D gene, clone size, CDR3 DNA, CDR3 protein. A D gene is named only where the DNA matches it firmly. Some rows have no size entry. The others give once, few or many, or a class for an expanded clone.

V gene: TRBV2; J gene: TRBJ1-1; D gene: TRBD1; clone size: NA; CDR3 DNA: TGTGCCAGCAAAGGACAGGGAAGCTTCTTTAACACTGAAGCTTTCTTT; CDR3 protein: CASKGQGSFFNTEAFF
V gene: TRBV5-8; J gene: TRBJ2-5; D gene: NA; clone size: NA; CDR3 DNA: TGTGCCAGCAGCTTGGAGTGGTGGGAGACCCAGTACTTC; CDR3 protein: CASSLEWWETQYF
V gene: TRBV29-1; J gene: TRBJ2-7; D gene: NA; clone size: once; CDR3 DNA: TGCAGCGTTGAAGGGCAAACCCCCTACGAGCAGTACTTC; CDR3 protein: CSVEGQTPYEQYF
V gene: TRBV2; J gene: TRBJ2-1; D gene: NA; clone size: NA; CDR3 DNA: TGTGCCACTAGAGTCGACCAGTACAATGAGCAGTTCTTC; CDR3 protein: CATRVDQYNEQFF
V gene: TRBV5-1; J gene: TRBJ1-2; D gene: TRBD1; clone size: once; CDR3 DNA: TGCGCCAGCAGCTTTGGGACAGGCCTCCCCAGAGGCTACACCTTC; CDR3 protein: CASSFGTGLPRGYTF
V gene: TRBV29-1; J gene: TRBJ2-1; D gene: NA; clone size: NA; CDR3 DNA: TGCAGCGGGACAGACTACAATGAGCCTTTCTTC; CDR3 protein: CSGTDYNEPFF
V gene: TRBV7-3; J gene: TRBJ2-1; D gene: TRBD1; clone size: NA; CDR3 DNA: TGTGCCAGCAGCCCTGACAGGGGCTCCTACAATGAGCAGTTCTTC; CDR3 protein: CASSPDRGSYNEQFF
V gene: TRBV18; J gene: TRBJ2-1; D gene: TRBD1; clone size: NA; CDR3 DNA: TGTGCCAGCTCACGGGACAGGACTCAGGGGGATGAGCAGTTCTTC; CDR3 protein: CASSRDRTQGDEQFF
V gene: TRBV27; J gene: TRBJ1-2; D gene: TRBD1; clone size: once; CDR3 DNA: TGTGCCAGCAGTTCTTTCTTACGACAGGGCGCTAACTATGGCTACACCTTC; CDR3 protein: CASSSFLRQGANYGYTF
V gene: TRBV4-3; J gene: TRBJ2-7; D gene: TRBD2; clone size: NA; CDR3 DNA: TGCGCCAGCAGCCTCGGACTAGGGAAGTACGAGCAGTACTTC; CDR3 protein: CASSLGLGKYEQYF
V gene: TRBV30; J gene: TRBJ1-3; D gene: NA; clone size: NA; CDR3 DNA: TGTGCCTGGAGTGTATCCGCCAGCACCATATATTTT; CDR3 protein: CAWSVSASTIYF
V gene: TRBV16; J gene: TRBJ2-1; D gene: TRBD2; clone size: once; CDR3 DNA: TGTGCCAGCAGCCAATCAATAGCGGGAACCTACAATGAGCAGTTCTTC; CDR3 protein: CASSQSIAGTYNEQFF
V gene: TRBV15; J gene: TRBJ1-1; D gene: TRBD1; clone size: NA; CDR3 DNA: TGTGCCACCAGCCCGCGGGACAGGGGGCAAACTGAAGCTTTCTTT; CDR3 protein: CATSPRDRGQTEAFF
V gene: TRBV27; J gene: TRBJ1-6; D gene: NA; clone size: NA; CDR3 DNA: TGTGCCAGCACCGTACTCTATTCACCCCTCCACTTT; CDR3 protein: CASTVLYSPLHF
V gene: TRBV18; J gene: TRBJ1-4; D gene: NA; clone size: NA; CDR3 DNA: TGTGCCAGCTCACCAGGGCCAGAGGGGTCCGAAAAACTGTTTTTT; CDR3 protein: CASSPGPEGSEKLFF
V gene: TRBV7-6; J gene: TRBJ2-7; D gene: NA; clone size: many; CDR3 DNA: TGTGCCAGCAGCTTTCTCCTCGAGGGGGAGCAGTACTTC; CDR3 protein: CASSFLLEGEQYF
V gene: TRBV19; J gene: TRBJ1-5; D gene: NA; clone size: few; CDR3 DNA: TGTGCCAGTACCACGGGATTTGGCCAGCCCCAGCATTTT; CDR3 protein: CASTTGFGQPQHF
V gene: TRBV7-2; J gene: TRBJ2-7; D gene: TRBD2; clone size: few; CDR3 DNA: TGTGCCAGCAGCTTCGGACTAGCGGGAGTCGAGCAGTACTTC; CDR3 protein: CASSFGLAGVEQYF
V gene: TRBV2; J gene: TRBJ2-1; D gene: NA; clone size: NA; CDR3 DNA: TGTGCCAGCCATCGTAACAAGCAGTTCTTC; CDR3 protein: CASHRNKQFF
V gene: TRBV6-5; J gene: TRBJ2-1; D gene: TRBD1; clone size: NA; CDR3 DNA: TGTGCCAGCAGTTACGGCAGGGGGTCCTACAATGAGCAGTTCTTC; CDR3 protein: CASSYGRGSYNEQFF
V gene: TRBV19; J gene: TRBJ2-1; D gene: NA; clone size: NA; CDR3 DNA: TGTGCCAGTAGCCTCACAATATACAATGAGCAGTTCTTC; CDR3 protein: CASSLTIYNEQFF
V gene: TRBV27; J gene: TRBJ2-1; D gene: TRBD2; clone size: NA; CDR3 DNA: TGTGCCAGCAGTGCCTATAGCGGGAGGGCTTCTGAGCAGTTCTTC; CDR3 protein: CASSAYSGRASEQFF
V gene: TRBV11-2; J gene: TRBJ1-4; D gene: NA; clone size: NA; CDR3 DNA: TGTGCCAGCAGCACGGCGGGGTCAACTAATGAAAAACTGTTTTTT; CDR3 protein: CASSTAGSTNEKLFF
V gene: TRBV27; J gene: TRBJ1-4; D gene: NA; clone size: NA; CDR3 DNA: TGTGCCAGCAGGGGGGGGGCAACTAATGAAAAACTGTTTTTT; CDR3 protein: CASRGGATNEKLFF
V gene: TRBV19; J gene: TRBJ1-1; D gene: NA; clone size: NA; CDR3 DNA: TGTGCCAGTAGTATTCGTCAGGGTTTGGGGACTGAAGCTTTCTTT; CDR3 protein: CASSIRQGLGTEAFF
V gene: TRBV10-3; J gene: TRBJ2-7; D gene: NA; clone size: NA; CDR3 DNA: TGTGCCATCAGTGAGTCGCGGGGCTACGAGCAGTACTTC; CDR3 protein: CAISESRGYEQYF
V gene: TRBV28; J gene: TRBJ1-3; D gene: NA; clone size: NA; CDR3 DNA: TGTGCCAGCAGCACATTGGGGTACTCTGGAAACACCATATATTTT; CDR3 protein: CASSTLGYSGNTIYF
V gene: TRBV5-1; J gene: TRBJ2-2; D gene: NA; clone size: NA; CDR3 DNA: TGCGCCAGCAGCCCGGCCTTGGGCGCCGGGGAGCTGTTTTTT; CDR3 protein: CASSPALGAGELFF
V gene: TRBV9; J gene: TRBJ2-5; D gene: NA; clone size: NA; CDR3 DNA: TGTGCCAGCAGCGTAGGTGGGGGCCAAGAGACCCAGTACTTC; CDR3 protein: CASSVGGGQETQYF
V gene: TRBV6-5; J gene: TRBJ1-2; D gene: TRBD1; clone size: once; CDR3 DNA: TGTGCCAGCAGTCCTAACAGGGGGCGCCCAGGCTACACCTTC; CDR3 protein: CASSPNRGRPGYTF
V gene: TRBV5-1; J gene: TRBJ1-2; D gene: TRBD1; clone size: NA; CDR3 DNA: TGCGCCAGCAGCACCGGGGACAGGGTGGTTGGCTACACCTTC; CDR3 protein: CASSTGDRVVGYTF
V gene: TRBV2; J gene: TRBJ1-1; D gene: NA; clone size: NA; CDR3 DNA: TGTGCCAGCAGTGACAGACCTGAGACAATGAACACTGAAGCTTTCTTT; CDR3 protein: CASSDRPETMNTEAFF
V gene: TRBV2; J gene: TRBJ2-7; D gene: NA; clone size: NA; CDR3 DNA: TGTGCCAGCAGTTGGACCTACGAGCAGTACTTC; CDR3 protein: CASSWTYEQYF
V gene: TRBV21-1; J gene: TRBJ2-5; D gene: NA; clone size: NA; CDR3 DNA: TGTGCCAGCAGCAACCAGGACGATTACACAGTAGGTAATGAGACCCAGTACTTC; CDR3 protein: CASSNQDDYTVGNETQYF
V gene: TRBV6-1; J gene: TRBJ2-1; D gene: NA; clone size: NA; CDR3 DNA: TGTGCCAGCAGCCTCTCCAGGGTGGATGAGCAGTTCTTC; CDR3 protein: CASSLSRVDEQFF
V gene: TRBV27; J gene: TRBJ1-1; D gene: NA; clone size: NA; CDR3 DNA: TGTGCCAGCAGTTTATGGAGTGGGGACACTGAAGCTTTCTTT; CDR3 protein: CASSLWSGDTEAFF
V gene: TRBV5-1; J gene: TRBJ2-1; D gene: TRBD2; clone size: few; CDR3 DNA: TGCGCCAGCAGCTCCGGACTAGCCCCCAATGAGCAGTTCTTC; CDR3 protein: CASSSGLAPNEQFF
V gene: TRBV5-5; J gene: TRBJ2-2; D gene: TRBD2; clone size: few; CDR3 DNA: TGTGCCAGCAGCGGACTAGCGGGAGGAAACGGGGAGCTGTTTTTT; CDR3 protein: CASSGLAGGNGELFF
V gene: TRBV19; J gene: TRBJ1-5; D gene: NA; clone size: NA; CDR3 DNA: TGTGCCAGTAGTACAGAGTACAATCAGCCCCAGCATTTT; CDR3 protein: CASSTEYNQPQHF
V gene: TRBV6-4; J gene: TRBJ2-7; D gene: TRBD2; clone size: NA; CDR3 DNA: TGTGCCAGCAGTAAGGGACTAGCGGGCTCCTACGAGCAGTACTTC; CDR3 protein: CASSKGLAGSYEQYF
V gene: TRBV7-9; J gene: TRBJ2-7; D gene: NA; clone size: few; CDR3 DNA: TGTGCCAGCAGCTTAGCAGGAGGGCAGGGCGAGCAGTACTTC; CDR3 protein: CASSLAGGQGEQYF